These 22 T cell receptor beta chains share one sample of origin, sequenced in a study of beta chain features in type 1 diabetes. As every portion of the isolated RNA was reverse transcribed, the sequencing read expressed TCRB transcripts. Assay used: immunoSEQ multiplex PCR; TCRdb lists only in-frame clones, some missing. The sample consists of about 410,000 clones, 11% to 15% of them appearing once. Sequenced input: naive CD4+ T cells from blood. The receptors were sampled from a man younger than 45 in good health.

The V call is TRBV5-4, the J call TRBJ2-2; tentatively, D is TRBD2 (6 bases). Germline CDR1 SGHNT, CDR2 YYREEE (reference sequence). The CDR3 totals 16 residues. The V end lost 1 base, the J end lost 2 bases, and 12 bases lay between the germline ends. The CDR3: CASSLSSGANTGELFF. The CDR3 nucleotides are TGTGCCAGCAGCTTGAGTAGCGGTGCAAACACCGGGGAGCTGTTTTTT.

The genes are TRBV15 and TRBJ1-2; D is possibly TRBD1 (6 bases). V was shortened by 8 bases and J by 3 bases, with 13 bases between the two germline ends. This CDR3 comprises 13 residues. Germline CDR1 reads LNHNV; CDR2 reads YYDKDF (reference sequence). The CDR3 protein is CATQLSGDYGYTF. For the CDR3, the DNA is TGTGCCACCCAATTGTCAGGGGACTATGGCTACACCTTC.

The count of this clone is one. The rearrangement links TRBV6-5 to TRBJ1-1, with D unresolved. From germline, CDR1 is MNHEY and CDR2 SVGAGI. Trimming shortened V by 5 bases and J by 3 bases, and 10 bases separated the two germline ends. The CDR3 is 13 amino acids. CDR3 region: CASSNGRYTEAFF. Here the CDR3 DNA reads TGTGCCAGCAGTAATGGCCGATACACTGAAGCTTTCTTT.

This clone was detected only a few times. The V gene is TRBV5-4, the J gene TRBJ2-5; 15 bases are a match to TRBD2. Losses at the gene ends were 4 bases for V and 5 bases for J; bases not matched to a gene: 6. Per the germline V gene, CDR1 is SGHNT and CDR2 is YYREEE (reference sequence). CDR3 length: 16 amino acids. The CDR3 reads CASSGRTSGRGETQYF. The CDR3, as DNA: TGTGCCAGCAGCGGAAGGACTAGCGGGAGGGGTGAGACCCAGTACTTC.

This clone has just a few counts. The V gene is TRBV25-1, the J gene TRBJ2-5; 7 positions agree with TRBD2. This CDR3 has 12 residues. Germline assignment: CDR1 MGHDK and CDR2 SYGVNS. Trimming took 7 bases from V and 6 from J; bases not matched to a gene: 5. The CDR3 region has the DNA TGTGCCAGCACCGGGGGGACGAAGACCCAGTACTTC. It specifies CASTGGTKTQYF.

The chain recombines TRBV15 with TRBJ1-2; maybe TRBD1 (5 bases). This CDR3 region has 13 residues. Trimming stripped 0 bases from V and 6 bases from J, with 8 bases between. Germline assignment: CDR1 LNHNV and CDR2 YYDKDF (reference sequence). The CDR3 DNA is TGTGCCACCAGCAGAGACCGGGGCGATGGCTACACCTTC. It codes for CATSRDRGDGYTF.

Only a few counts were recorded for this clone. The rearrangement joins TRBV4-2 to TRBJ2-5, with 10 bases matching TRBD2. CDR1 LGHNA and CDR2 YNFKEQ come from the germline V gene. The CDR3 contains 15 residues. After removal of 4 bases from V and 5 bases from J, the junction contained 7 bases not matched to a gene. The CDR3 nucleotides read TGTGCCAGCAGCCCCGGGACTAGCGACGTTGAGACCCAGTACTTC. It is translated as CASSPGTSDVETQYF.

This chain links TRBV29-1 with TRBJ2-4; D unresolved. Trimming removed 6 bases from V and 2 bases from J, with 8 bases in between. Looked up from germline, CDR1 is SQVTM and CDR2 is ANQGSEA. The CDR3 is 12 residues long. CDR3 DNA: TGCAGCGTCACTACGACCAAAAACATTCAGTACTTC. This codes for CSVTTTKNIQYF.

The rearrangement uses TRBV6-5 and TRBJ2-7, with D perhaps matching TRBD1 (6 bases). Trimming cost V 0 bases and J 1 base, with 10 bases left between them. The CDR3 has 15 amino acids. Germline CDR1 is MNHEY and CDR2 is SVGAGI. In nucleotides, the CDR3 is TGTGCCAGCAGTTACTCGTATGGGACATCCTACGAGCAGTACGTC. The encoded protein is CASSYSYGTSYEQYV.

This chain joins TRBV30 and TRBJ2-1; 14 bases match TRBD2. The germline CDR1 and CDR2 sequences are GTSNPN and SVGIG (reference sequence). With 1 base clipped from V and 8 bases from J, the junction kept 10 bases outside the gene matches. The CDR3 loop spans 17 amino acids. The CDR3 loop reads CAWSALTGTSGRYEQFF. CDR3 in DNA: TGTGCCTGGAGTGCACTTACCGGGACTAGCGGGAGATATGAGCAGTTCTTC.

The chain is built from TRBV27 and TRBJ1-2; 10 nucleotides match TRBD1. The CDR3 is made up of 14 amino acids. Germline CDR1 reads MNHEY; CDR2 reads SMNVEV (reference sequence). The trim removed 5 bases at V and 8 bases at J, leaving 8 bases unmatched. The CDR3 is CASSVGQGEYGYTF. CDR3 sequence (DNA): TGTGCCAGCAGTGTCGGACAGGGGGAGTACGGCTACACCTTC.

The chain links TRBV9 to TRBJ2-5; D is tentatively TRBD1 or TRBD2 (5 bases each). CDR1 and CDR2 (germline): SGDLS, YYNGEE. Trimming shortened V by 7 bases and J by 5 bases, and 12 bases separated the two germline ends. The CDR3 totals 12 residues. The CDR3 region has the DNA TGTGCCAGCCGAGGGGTCGGGGAGACCCAGTACTTC. Its protein is CASRGVGETQYF.

V usage is TRBV30 and J usage is TRBJ1-5; 8 bases are a match to TRBD1. There are 14 residues in the CDR3. Germline-derived CDR1 and CDR2 are GTSNPN and SVGIG (reference sequence). J lost 7 bases, V lost 5 bases, and 10 bases had no gene match. This chain's CDR3 is CAWDMTGVGQPQHF. CDR3 nucleotide sequence: TGTGCCTGGGATATGACAGGGGTGGGACAGCCCCAGCATTTT.

The V gene is TRBV4-1, the J gene TRBJ2-1; D gene uncertain. The V end was cut by 1 base, the J end by 14 bases, with 15 bases between. This CDR3 has 13 amino acids. Germline V gives CDR1 MGHRA, CDR2 YSYEKL. CDR3 region: CASSQASRGSEFF. CDR3 nucleotide sequence: TGCGCCAGCAGCCAAGCCTCCCGTGGTTCGGAGTTCTTC.

The chain is built from TRBV5-4 and TRBJ2-7; tentative D call: TRBD2 (5 bases). Trimming removed 4 bases from V and 2 bases from J, with 10 bases in between. Germline CDR1 is SGHNT and CDR2 is YYREEE (reference sequence). This CDR3 contains 13 residues. The DNA for the CDR3 is TGTGCCAGCAGCCCGCCCGGGGCCTACGAGCAGTACTTC. It specifies CASSPPGAYEQYF.

This clone has more than one count but fewer than ten. The gene calls are TRBV5-4 and TRBJ2-3, with D perhaps TRBD1 or TRBD2 (5 bases each). The ends were cut back, 0 bases at V and 3 bases at J, with 11 bases in the middle. The CDR3 totals 15 residues. From germline, CDR1 is SGHNT and CDR2 YYREEE (reference sequence). CDR3: CASSLVGDRTDTQYF. The CDR3, as DNA: TGTGCCAGCAGCTTGGTAGGGGACCGAACAGATACGCAGTATTTT.

This clone was seen more than once but under ten times. The chain joins TRBV19 to TRBJ2-7, with D maybe TRBD1 (6 bases). Trimming removed 8 bases from V and 4 bases from J, with 12 bases in between. Germline CDR1 LNHDA, CDR2 SQIVND (reference sequence). The CDR3 length is 12 residues. The CDR3 sequence: CASATGSYEQYF. DNA of the CDR3: TGTGCCAGTGCTACAGGGTCTTACGAGCAGTACTTC. Based on the CDR3 plus reference TRBV19 and TRBJ2-7, the full variable domain is DGGITQSPKYLFRKEGQNVTLSCEQNLNHDAMYWYRQDPGQGLRLIYYSQIVNDFQKGDIAEGYSVSREKKESFPLTVTSAQKNPTAFYLCASATGSYEQYFGPGTRLTVT.

About this clone: The sample contains more than one DNA sequence encoding this CDR3. The rearrangement links TRBV30 to TRBJ1-2; no reliable D call. This CDR3 spans 12 amino acids. V was pared by 3 bases and J by 4 bases, with 9 bases between. CDR1 and CDR2 (germline): GTSNPN, SVGIG (reference sequence). The CDR3 DNA is TGTGCCTGGAGCGTCAGTGCCTATGGCTACACCTTC. Encoded protein: CAWSVSAYGYTF.

The rearrangement uses TRBV6-5 and TRBJ2-5; D unresolved. CDR1 and CDR2 from the germline V gene are MNHEY and SVGAGI. V shed 0 bases and J shed 0 bases, with 8 bases lying between them. The CDR3 is 15 residues long. The DNA for the CDR3 is TGTGCCAGCAGTTACTCGTTGCTGGACCAAGAGACCCAGTACTTC. This gives the protein CASSYSLLDQETQYF.

This clone was counted ten times or more. The rearrangement links TRBV29-1 to TRBJ2-1; TRBD1 agrees at 10 bases. The junction had 15 bases not matched to a gene; V was cut back by 7 bases and J by 9 bases. Germline V lookup: CDR1 SQVTM, CDR2 ANQGSEA. The CDR3 runs 15 residues. The CDR3 is CSGQVTGGSRGEQFF. CDR3 coding DNA: TGCAGCGGCCAAGTGACAGGGGGCTCCCGTGGTGAGCAGTTCTTC.

Worth noting for this clone: Just one base apart from a much larger clone, this may be a read error. This CDR3 is also generated by other DNA sequences in the sample. The V gene is TRBV9, the J gene TRBJ2-7; 9 bases line up with TRBD1. This CDR3 is 14 amino acids long. CDR1 is SGDLS, CDR2 YYNGEE, per germline. J lost 4 bases, V lost 0 bases, and 2 bases had no gene match. CDR3 DNA sequence: TGTGCCAGCAGCGTAGCGACAGGGGGATACGAGCAGTACTTC. This sequence encodes CASSVATGGYEQYF.

This clone has a handful of counts. The J gene is TRBJ1-1, the V gene TRBV2, with no clear D. Germline lookup yields CDR1 SNHLY and CDR2 FYNNEI. This CDR3 is 12 amino acids long. Trimming shortened V by 8 bases and J by 7 bases, and 14 bases separated the two germline ends. CDR3 DNA: TGTGCCAGCGGGTGGTTGCCTAATGAAGCTTTCTTT. This translates into CASGWLPNEAFF.